The TCR beta chain under discussion was sequenced for a study of early T cells in non-severe SARS-CoV-2 infection (dated by TCRdb to the early 2020s). About the study as a whole: Bulk RNA from unsorted whole blood was used for TCR sequencing, so alpha and beta chains could not be paired. Overall study outcomes, separate from this receptor: VDJdb matching was skewed toward anti-spike CD8 responses and likely underestimated virus-specific expansions by missing private and CD4 specificities.

There are 17 amino acids in the CDR3, from cysteine to phenylalanine inclusive. The read is trimmed to its CDR3 DNA, 51 bases read in frame from base 1. CDR1 and CDR2 were assigned from the germline V gene (reference sequence) as SEHNR and FQNEAQ. Germline trimming amounts to 2 bases on V and 0 bases on J, with 1 as the count of junction bases outside the gene matches. This clonotype appeared a few times. What this receptor recognizes is not known. No base-level quality is on record; no much larger clone is a single base apart. This was a case-control study nested in a cohort of healthcare workers in London, UK, who had nasopharyngeal swab PCR tests and blood samples taken every week. Between 23 and 31 March 2020, the week of the UK lockdown, healthcare workers were enrolled and then followed up weekly for as long as 16 weeks. Preparation of the library involved 5' RACE. Reads for this sample came from a NextSeq 500. Unique molecular identifiers were attached to individual cDNA molecules in the TCR library protocol so that sequencing error and PCR bias could be corrected. Both TCR alpha and beta chains were sequenced, and tight co-correlation was observed between alpha and beta sequence abundances in each sample. The authors processed their data as follows. Decombinator V4 was used to annotate the V gene, J gene and CDR3 of the TCR sequences. Expanded TCRs were defined as changing significantly between any two time points under a Poisson model with p below 0.0001. TCR abundances were normalised to the total number of TCRs sequenced per sample and expressed as counts per million. MAIT TCRs were defined by TRAV1-2 paired with TRAJ12, TRAJ20 or TRAJ33, and iNKT TCRs by TRAV10 paired with TRAJ18. VDJdb, accessed 1 November 2021, was searched for CMV, EBV and SARS-CoV-2 annotated TCRs, with TCRs annotated for multiple antigens excluded. The public reads were run again by TCRdb, first through fastp at Q25 and then through MiXCR, and only productive beta chains were kept. Rows merge per CDR3 protein into single entries with the most common DNA and genes. TCRdb, not the original authors, processed these V and J calls. The sample data list about 70,000 distinct CDR3 sequences, and about 4.6% of these were observed just once. The top ten clonotypes cover roughly 3.4% of the sample.

The sequences come from whole blood, collected at baseline. The receptor's source is an adult who was a healthcare worker with PCR-confirmed SARS-CoV-2 infection or an uninfected control (not recorded which). The donor label of this sample is uncertain. The sequence is built from TRBV7-9 and TRBJ2-6, with 10 bases in between that match TRBD1. The nucleotide sequence reads TGTGCCAGCAGCTTAAGGACAGGGGGCTCTGGGGCCAACGTCCTGACTTTC. Its translation is CASSLRTGGSGANVLTF.